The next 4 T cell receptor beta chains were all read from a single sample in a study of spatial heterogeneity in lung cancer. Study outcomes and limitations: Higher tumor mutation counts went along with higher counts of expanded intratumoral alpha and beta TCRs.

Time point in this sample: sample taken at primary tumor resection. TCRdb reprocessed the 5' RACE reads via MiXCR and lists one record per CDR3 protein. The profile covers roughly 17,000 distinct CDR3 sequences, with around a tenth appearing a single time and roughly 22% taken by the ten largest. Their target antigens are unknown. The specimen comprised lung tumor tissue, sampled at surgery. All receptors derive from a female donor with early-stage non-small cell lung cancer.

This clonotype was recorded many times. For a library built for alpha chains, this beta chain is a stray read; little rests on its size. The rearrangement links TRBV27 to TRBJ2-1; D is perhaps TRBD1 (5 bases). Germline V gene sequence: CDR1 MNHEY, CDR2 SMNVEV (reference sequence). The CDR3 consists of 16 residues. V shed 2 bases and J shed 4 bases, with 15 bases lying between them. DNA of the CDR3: TGTGCCAGCAGTTTACAACCCCCGGACAAGTACAATGAGCAGTTCTTC. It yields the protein CASSLQPPDKYNEQFF.

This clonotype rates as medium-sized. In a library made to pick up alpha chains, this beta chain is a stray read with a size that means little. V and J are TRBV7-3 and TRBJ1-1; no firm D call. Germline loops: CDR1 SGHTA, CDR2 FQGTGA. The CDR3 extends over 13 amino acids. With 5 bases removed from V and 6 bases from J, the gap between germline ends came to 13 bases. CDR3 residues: CASSLRSTSEAFF. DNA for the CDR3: TGTGCCAGCAGCCTAAGATCCACGTCTGAAGCTTTCTTT.

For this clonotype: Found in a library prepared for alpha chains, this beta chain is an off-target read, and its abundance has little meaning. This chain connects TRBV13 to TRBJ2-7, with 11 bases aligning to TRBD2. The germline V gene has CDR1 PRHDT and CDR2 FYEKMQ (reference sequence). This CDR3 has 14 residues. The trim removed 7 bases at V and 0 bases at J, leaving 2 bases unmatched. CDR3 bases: TGTGCCAGCAAACTAGCGGGGGCCTCCTACGAGCAGTACTTC. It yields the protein CASKLAGASYEQYF.

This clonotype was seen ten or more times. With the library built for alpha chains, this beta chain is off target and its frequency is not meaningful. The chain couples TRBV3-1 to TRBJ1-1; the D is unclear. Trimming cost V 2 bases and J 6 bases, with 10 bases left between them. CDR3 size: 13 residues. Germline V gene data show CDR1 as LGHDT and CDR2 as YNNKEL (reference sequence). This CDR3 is CASSQLGSAEAFF. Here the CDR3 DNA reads TGTGCCAGCAGCCAACTAGGGAGTGCTGAAGCTTTCTTT.